Listed below are T cell receptor beta chains from one sample, sequenced in a study of blood T cells in healthy people across ages. TCRdb processed the 5' RACE reads anew with MiXCR; each CDR3 protein has one entry. The data contain about 1,500,000 distinct CDR3 sequences, approximately 42% of them singletons. The material sequenced was blood. The source of these receptors is a woman between 18 and 29 years old in good health. CDR3s include the opening cysteine and the closing phenylalanine or tryptophan. The D gene is left open where the match is weak. Expanded clones get a size class; other rows say once, few or many, or leave the size out.

cdr3_length clone_size j_call d_call v_call cdr3_nt cdr3_aa
12 few TRBJ1-2 . TRBV7-9 TGTGCCAGCAGCACAATAGGCTATGGCTACACCTTC CASSTIGYGYTF
18 few TRBJ2-1 TRBD2 TRBV7-9 TGTGCCAGCAGCTTAGGCCTAGCGGGAGGGCCGGCTTACAATGAGCAGTTCTTC CASSLGLAGGPAYNEQFF
14 . TRBJ2-5 TRBD1 TRBV18 TGTGCCAGCTCACCAGCCGGACAGGAAGAGACCCAGTACTTC CASSPAGQEETQYF
11 . TRBJ2-3 . TRBV2 TGTGCCAGCATAAATAGAGATACGCAGTATTTT CASINRDTQYF
14 . TRBJ1-2 . TRBV12-3/TRBV12-4 TGTGCCAGCAGCCTGGACGTGGCGGCCTATGGCTACACCTTC CASSLDVAAYGYTF
14 once TRBJ1-2 TRBD1 TRBV6-5 TGTGCCAGCAACGGACAGGGCCCAAACTATGGCTACACCTTC CASNGQGPNYGYTF
16 few TRBJ2-3 . TRBV6-1 TGTGCCAGCACATTTCCGACAGCCATTTCGACAGATACGCAGTATTTT CASTFPTAISTDTQYF
16 . TRBJ2-1 . TRBV2 TGTGCCAGCAGTGAAGCACCCCATGTGAGCTCCTACGAGCAGTTCTTC CASSEAPHVSSYEQFF
14 few TRBJ1-2 . TRBV7-6 TGTGCCAGCAGCTCCTTCGGCGTCTCCTATGGCTACACCTTC CASSSFGVSYGYTF
9 . TRBJ1-2 . TRBV29-1 TGCAGCGTTGAGAGTGGCTACACCTTC CSVESGYTF
16 few TRBJ2-1 . TRBV5-1 TGCGCCAGCAGCCCCGGGGGTAAGAGCTCCTACAATGAGCAGTTCTTC CASSPGGKSSYNEQFF
15 . TRBJ1-1 TRBD1 TRBV2 TGTGCCAGCGGGGACAGGGGGCTAAAGGGCACTGAAGCTTTCTTT CASGDRGLKGTEAFF
13 . TRBJ1-1 . TRBV2 TGTGCCAGCAGGGGCCTTGGCGCCACTGAAGCTTTCTTT CASRGLGATEAFF
13 . TRBJ2-7 TRBD2 TRBV19 TGTGCCAGTAGTGGGGGACTAGCGGGGGAGCAGTACTTC CASSGGLAGEQYF
15 . TRBJ1-1 . TRBV18 TGTGCCAGCTCACCACAGCTTAACATGAACACTGAAGCTTTCTTT CASSPQLNMNTEAFF
14 . TRBJ1-6 TRBD1 TRBV12-3/TRBV12-4 TGTGCCAGCAGCTCCCAGGGGGCTGGGTCACCCCTCCACTTT CASSSQGAGSPLHF
15 . TRBJ2-5 . TRBV3-1 TGTGCCAGCAGCCAAGATGTGGGGGCTGGGGATGAGCAGTACTTC CASSQDVGAGDEQYF
15 . TRBJ2-5 . TRBV4-1 TGCGCCAGCAGCCAAGCCCGGGGGACTTATGAGACCCAGTACTTC CASSQARGTYETQYF
17 . TRBJ2-5 . TRBV11-2 TGTGCCAGCAGCCGTTCTCCAGGGCCTTGGTACCAAGAGACCCAGTACTTC CASSRSPGPWYQETQYF
14 . TRBJ2-7 TRBD2 TRBV20-1 TGCAGTGCTAGAGATTCGGTGGAACTAGCGGGAGAGTACTTC CSARDSVELAGEYF
13 few TRBJ2-1 . TRBV7-9 TGTGCCAGCAGCTTAGGGCCCATGTTTGAGCAGTTCTTC CASSLGPMFEQFF
14 few TRBJ1-5 . TRBV20-1 TGCAGTGCTAAGGGGGGGAATAGCAATCAGCCCCAGCATTTT CSAKGGNSNQPQHF
15 few TRBJ2-7 TRBD1 TRBV15 TGTGCCACCAGCGGGTCCGGGACAGGTTCCCGCGAGCAGTACTTC CATSGSGTGSREQYF
14 . TRBJ1-6 TRBD1 TRBV3-1 TGTGCCAGCAGCCAAGGAACAGGGGAATCACCCCTCCACTTT CASSQGTGESPLHF
15 few TRBJ2-4 . TRBV7-2 TGTGCCAGCAGCTTCGGGACATCCCTCAAAAACATTCAGTACTTC CASSFGTSLKNIQYF
16 . TRBJ2-3 . TRBV28 TGTGCCAGCAGTTTCTTGGGCGGGGGCGTCACAGATACGCAGTATTTT CASSFLGGGVTDTQYF
16 . TRBJ2-3 . TRBV25-1 TGTGCCAGCAGTGAATATACCGGGATTGGCACAGATACGCAGTATTTT CASSEYTGIGTDTQYF